The TCR beta chain under discussion was sequenced for a study of post-analysis software for immune sequencing data (dated by TCRdb to between 2014 and 2017). Regarding the complete study: Relapsing-remitting, secondary progressive and progressive-relapsing multiple sclerosis were recorded as disease courses, and subtype annotation was lacking for some patients. Patient repertoires were compared against some twelve previously published healthy control repertoires from donors aged roughly 6 to 25 years. A subset of samples was prepared in parallel using single-end sample barcoding, then pooled and co-amplified after Illumina adapter ligation.

This clonotype was counted ten times or more. Its antigen remains unidentified. Base quality data are lacking; no much larger clone is found one base away. The CDR3 has 11 amino acids, counting the end cysteine and phenylalanine. Solely the CDR3 DNA is kept, with 33 bases framed from the first base. The germline V gene (reference sequence) sets CDR1 to WNHNN and CDR2 to SYGVQD. The full study reports these points: The control group was slightly older than the multiple sclerosis patient group. Compared with controls, multiple sclerosis patients had significantly lower normalized Chao1 diversity, a finding suggesting substantial peripheral T-cell clonal expansion. Direct clustering with F measure revealed strong co-clustering of samples prepared in the same batch, which led to a batch-effect correction. Roughly 5 TRBV segments, including TRBV5-6, TRBV5-1 and TRBV20-1, were significantly more frequent in patients than controls.

The library was made by PCR. Instrument used: Illumina HiSeq 2500. Unique molecular identifiers were incorporated into TCR beta cDNA libraries to reduce PCR and sequencing biases. Approximately 500,000 cDNA molecules were obtained for every 1 to 10 million input T cells, so each molecule roughly corresponded to one T cell. The patient libraries were prepared and sequenced using the same protocol as the earlier healthy control dataset. Samples belonging to the same batch were prepared together, multiplexed and sequenced on a shared HiSeq lane. Under the source paper's analysis protocol: Raw barcoded reads were processed with MIGEC, discarding single-read molecular identifier groups before consensus assembly and CDR3 extraction. VDJtools was used for post-analysis of the clonotype tables, and diversity was normalized by down-sampling every dataset to the size of the smallest sample. In repertoire overlap clustering, CDR3 amino acid sequences, but not nucleotide sequences, were matched to correct batch-related cross-sample contamination. TCRdb cleaned the public reads at Q25 with fastp, built clones with MiXCR and kept in-frame beta chains. Entries that share a CDR3 protein sequence are merged under the most common genes and DNA. The authors' filters were not applied to this entry. The sample yields around 200,000 distinct CDR3 sequences; 25% to 35% were counted once. In total, the top ten clones hold about 3.7% of the sample.

To demonstrate the VDJtools post-analysis software, the study profiled TCR beta repertoires from the peripheral blood of 10 to 15 young patients with multiple sclerosis. The multiple sclerosis patients were children and adolescents ranging in age from roughly 6 to 16 years. This receptor was obtained from a girl between 2 and 17 years old with multiple sclerosis. The sequencing sample was made of blood. The chain employs TRBV10-1 and TRBJ2-7; a confident D gene designation cannot be given. The CDR3 region has the sequence CAPQSSDEQYF. The DNA is TGCGCTCCCCAGTCCAGCGACGAGCAGTACTTC.